Listed below are T cell receptor beta chains from one sample, sequenced in a study of vaccination and CD4 T cells after COVID-19. Each CDR3 protein gets one entry after TCRdb re-called the PCR reads with MiXCR. This sample carries 20,000 to 25,000 distinct CDR3 sequences, roughly half of them seen once, and the ten largest clones take more than 8.5%. For these receptors, no antigen is known. Input material: CD4+ T cells from blood, cultured in vitro. The receptor set was obtained from a human donor who had recovered from COVID-19. The CDR3 runs from the conserved cysteine through the conserved F or W. D genes are given only for firm matches. The listing skips clone size in some rows; elsewhere it reads once, few, many or a size class.

>TRBV7-9|-|-|TRBJ1-1
TGTGCCAGCAGCTTTGTAGGTGGCACTGAAGCTTTCTTT
CASSFVGGTEAFF
>TRBV19|few|TRBD2|TRBJ2-7
TGTGCCAGTAGCTTGGGAGGGGAGGACTACGAGCAGTACTTC
CASSLGGEDYEQYF
>TRBV18|-|-|TRBJ1-5
TGTGCCAGCTCACCACGAAGAGGGGAGGGTCAGCCCCAGCATTTT
CASSPRRGEGQPQHF
>TRBV24-1|-|-|TRBJ2-7
TGTGCCACCAGTGATTCCGACAGTCCCTACGAGCAGTACTTC
CATSDSDSPYEQYF
>TRBV4-3|once|-|TRBJ2-7
TGCGCCAGCAGCCAAGACCGTTACTCCTACGAGCAGTACTTC
CASSQDRYSYEQYF
>TRBV12-3/TRBV12-4|-|TRBD1|TRBJ2-1
TGTGCCAGCAGATTAGGACAGGGAGGCTCCTACAATGAGCAGTTCTTC
CASRLGQGGSYNEQFF
>TRBV19|once|TRBD1|TRBJ2-2
TGTGCCAGTAGTATACCGGACAGGGGGAGGGCCGGGGAGCTGTTTTTT
CASSIPDRGRAGELFF
>TRBV5-4|-|TRBD2|TRBJ2-1
TGTGCCAGCAGCGAGGGACTAGCGGGGGCGGCCCCCTTCTTC
CASSEGLAGAAPFF
>TRBV30|few|-|TRBJ2-3
TGTGCCTGGAGTGTCGCCCAGTACTCTAGCACAGATACGCAGTATTTT
CAWSVAQYSSTDTQYF
>TRBV24-1|few|-|TRBJ2-3
TGTGCCACCAGTGATGGCGGGACTACAGATACGCAGTATTTT
CATSDGGTTDTQYF
>TRBV6-1|-|-|TRBJ1-1
TGTGCCAGCGGATCAGGTCCCACTGAAGCTTTCTTT
CASGSGPTEAFF
>TRBV19|-|TRBD1|TRBJ1-4
TGTGCCAGTAGTATAGATGCACGACAGGGAATTGCAACTAATGAAAAACTGTTTTTT
CASSIDARQGIATNEKLFF
>TRBV6-1|few|-|TRBJ1-5
TGTGCCAGCTGCAGTGTGAACGGCAATCAGCCCCAGCATTTT
CASCSVNGNQPQHF
>TRBV14|-|TRBD2|TRBJ2-1
TGTGCCAGCAGCCAAGTGGGACTAGCGGGAAATGAGCAGTTCTTC
CASSQVGLAGNEQFF
>TRBV5-1|-|-|TRBJ1-2
TGCGCCAGCAGCCCGGGGGCAGGGGAAGGCTATGGCTACACCTTC
CASSPGAGEGYGYTF
>TRBV12-3/TRBV12-4|-|TRBD1|TRBJ2-7
TGTGCCAGCAGTTACCTAGAGGACAGGGACGAGCAGTACTTC
CASSYLEDRDEQYF
>TRBV7-9|-|-|TRBJ2-7
TGTGCCAGCGTGAGGGCTCCTCCCTACGAGCAGTACTTC
CASVRAPPYEQYF
>TRBV5-6|-|TRBD2|TRBJ2-5
TGTGCCAGCAGCTTGGATACTAGCGAAAGGGAGACCCAGTACTTC
CASSLDTSERETQYF
>TRBV15|few|TRBD2|TRBJ2-1
TGTGCCACCAGCAGAGATATGGGGGTAGGGAGGGGTGTGGATAATGAGCAGTTCTTC
CATSRDMGVGRGVDNEQFF
>TRBV20-1|-|TRBD2|TRBJ2-1
TGCAGTGCTAGTGGGACTAGCGGGAGATTAGGGTGGAATGAGCAGTTCTTC
CSASGTSGRLGWNEQFF
>TRBV24-1|-|TRBD1|TRBJ2-3
TGTGCCACCAGTGGGGACAGGGGGCCTGATACGCAGTATTTT
CATSGDRGPDTQYF
>TRBV20-1|-|-|TRBJ2-2
TGCAGTGCTAGAGATCGGGGCGGTGCGAACACCGGGGAGCTGTTTTTT
CSARDRGGANTGELFF
>TRBV18|few|-|TRBJ2-5
TGTGCCAGCTCTCGGGACGTGCAAGAGACCCAGTACTTC
CASSRDVQETQYF
>TRBV25-1|-|TRBD1|TRBJ1-4
TGTGCCAGCAGTGGGCTACCGGGACAGGGAGGGGAAAAACTGTTTTTT
CASSGLPGQGGEKLFF
>TRBV19|-|-|TRBJ1-5
TGTGCCAGTAGTATGGCGGCCGGCAATCAGCCCCAGCATTTT
CASSMAAGNQPQHF
>TRBV28|few|TRBD1|TRBJ2-5
TGTGCAAATCCCGACAGGGTTAGGGAGACCCAGTACTTC
CANPDRVRETQYF
>TRBV7-2|-|-|TRBJ2-1
TGTGCCAGCAGCTTAGTTGCGGGAACCCTCAATGAGCAGTTCTTC
CASSLVAGTLNEQFF
>TRBV29-1|-|TRBD1|TRBJ2-4
TGCAGCGCCCAGGACAGGGCCAAAAACATTCAGTACTTC
CSAQDRAKNIQYF
>TRBV5-1|few|-|TRBJ1-2
TGCGCCAGCAGCTTGGGGGACGGACGTAACTATGGCTACACCTTC
CASSLGDGRNYGYTF
>TRBV24-1|-|-|TRBJ2-7
TGTGCCACCAGTGGCCAGTGGGGCGACGAGCAGTACTTC
CATSGQWGDEQYF
>TRBV20-1|few|-|TRBJ2-7
TGCAGTGCTAGAGCTCATAGTGGAGGGTCTCGCTACGAGCAGTACTTC
CSARAHSGGSRYEQYF
>TRBV2|few|TRBD1|TRBJ1-6
TGTGCCAGAAAGGGGGCGGATTATAATTCACCCCTCCACTTT
CARKGADYNSPLHF
>TRBV11-2|-|-|TRBJ1-1
TGTGCCAGCAGCTCGGACAGCATGAACACTGAAGCTTTCTTT
CASSSDSMNTEAFF
>TRBV30|-|TRBD1|TRBJ1-1
TGTGCCTGGAGGGGACAGGGGAGGGGGGTTACTGAAGCTTTCTTT
CAWRGQGRGVTEAFF
>TRBV24-1|-|-|TRBJ2-3
TGTGCCACCAGTGAATCGGATACGCAGTATTTT
CATSESDTQYF
>TRBV20-1|-|-|TRBJ1-1
TGCAGTGCCGCTGGCGGGGGGAACACTGAAGCTTTCTTT
CSAAGGGNTEAFF